This T cell receptor (beta chain) originates from a study of T cell clonality in common variable immunodeficiency. Regarding the study as a whole: In common variable immunodeficiency, TCR beta chains reportedly carried fewer deletions and N-nucleotide insertions. Links between repertoire features and CVID complications were heterogeneity-limited.

This clone was detected ten times or more. What it binds is unknown. The CDR3 is cut off 3 residues early in the read; its end comes from the germline J gene. V lost 3 bases to trimming and J lost 6 bases, with 12 bases between them. This CDR3 is built from 14 residues. CDR1 is KGHSH, CDR2 LQKENI, per germline. TCRdb's copy holds only in-frame clones and misses some; the assay was immunoSEQ multiplex PCR. Recorded here are some 27,000 clones, none singletons. The specimen sequenced was peripheral blood mononuclear cells. This clonotype originated in a human donor with common variable immunodeficiency. The V gene is TRBV18, the J gene TRBJ1-5; no clear D. The CDR3: CASSPLRAPQPQHF. Incomplete CDR3 DNA: TGTGCCAGCTCACCCCTAAGGGCGCCTCAGCCC. The variable domain in full, completed from reference TRBV18 and TRBJ1-5, reads NAGVMQNPRHLVRRRGQEARLRCSPMKGHSHVYWYRQLPEEGLKFMVYLQKENIIDESGMPKERFSAEFPKEGPSILRIQQVVRGDSAAYFCASSPLRAPQPQHFGDGTRLSIL.